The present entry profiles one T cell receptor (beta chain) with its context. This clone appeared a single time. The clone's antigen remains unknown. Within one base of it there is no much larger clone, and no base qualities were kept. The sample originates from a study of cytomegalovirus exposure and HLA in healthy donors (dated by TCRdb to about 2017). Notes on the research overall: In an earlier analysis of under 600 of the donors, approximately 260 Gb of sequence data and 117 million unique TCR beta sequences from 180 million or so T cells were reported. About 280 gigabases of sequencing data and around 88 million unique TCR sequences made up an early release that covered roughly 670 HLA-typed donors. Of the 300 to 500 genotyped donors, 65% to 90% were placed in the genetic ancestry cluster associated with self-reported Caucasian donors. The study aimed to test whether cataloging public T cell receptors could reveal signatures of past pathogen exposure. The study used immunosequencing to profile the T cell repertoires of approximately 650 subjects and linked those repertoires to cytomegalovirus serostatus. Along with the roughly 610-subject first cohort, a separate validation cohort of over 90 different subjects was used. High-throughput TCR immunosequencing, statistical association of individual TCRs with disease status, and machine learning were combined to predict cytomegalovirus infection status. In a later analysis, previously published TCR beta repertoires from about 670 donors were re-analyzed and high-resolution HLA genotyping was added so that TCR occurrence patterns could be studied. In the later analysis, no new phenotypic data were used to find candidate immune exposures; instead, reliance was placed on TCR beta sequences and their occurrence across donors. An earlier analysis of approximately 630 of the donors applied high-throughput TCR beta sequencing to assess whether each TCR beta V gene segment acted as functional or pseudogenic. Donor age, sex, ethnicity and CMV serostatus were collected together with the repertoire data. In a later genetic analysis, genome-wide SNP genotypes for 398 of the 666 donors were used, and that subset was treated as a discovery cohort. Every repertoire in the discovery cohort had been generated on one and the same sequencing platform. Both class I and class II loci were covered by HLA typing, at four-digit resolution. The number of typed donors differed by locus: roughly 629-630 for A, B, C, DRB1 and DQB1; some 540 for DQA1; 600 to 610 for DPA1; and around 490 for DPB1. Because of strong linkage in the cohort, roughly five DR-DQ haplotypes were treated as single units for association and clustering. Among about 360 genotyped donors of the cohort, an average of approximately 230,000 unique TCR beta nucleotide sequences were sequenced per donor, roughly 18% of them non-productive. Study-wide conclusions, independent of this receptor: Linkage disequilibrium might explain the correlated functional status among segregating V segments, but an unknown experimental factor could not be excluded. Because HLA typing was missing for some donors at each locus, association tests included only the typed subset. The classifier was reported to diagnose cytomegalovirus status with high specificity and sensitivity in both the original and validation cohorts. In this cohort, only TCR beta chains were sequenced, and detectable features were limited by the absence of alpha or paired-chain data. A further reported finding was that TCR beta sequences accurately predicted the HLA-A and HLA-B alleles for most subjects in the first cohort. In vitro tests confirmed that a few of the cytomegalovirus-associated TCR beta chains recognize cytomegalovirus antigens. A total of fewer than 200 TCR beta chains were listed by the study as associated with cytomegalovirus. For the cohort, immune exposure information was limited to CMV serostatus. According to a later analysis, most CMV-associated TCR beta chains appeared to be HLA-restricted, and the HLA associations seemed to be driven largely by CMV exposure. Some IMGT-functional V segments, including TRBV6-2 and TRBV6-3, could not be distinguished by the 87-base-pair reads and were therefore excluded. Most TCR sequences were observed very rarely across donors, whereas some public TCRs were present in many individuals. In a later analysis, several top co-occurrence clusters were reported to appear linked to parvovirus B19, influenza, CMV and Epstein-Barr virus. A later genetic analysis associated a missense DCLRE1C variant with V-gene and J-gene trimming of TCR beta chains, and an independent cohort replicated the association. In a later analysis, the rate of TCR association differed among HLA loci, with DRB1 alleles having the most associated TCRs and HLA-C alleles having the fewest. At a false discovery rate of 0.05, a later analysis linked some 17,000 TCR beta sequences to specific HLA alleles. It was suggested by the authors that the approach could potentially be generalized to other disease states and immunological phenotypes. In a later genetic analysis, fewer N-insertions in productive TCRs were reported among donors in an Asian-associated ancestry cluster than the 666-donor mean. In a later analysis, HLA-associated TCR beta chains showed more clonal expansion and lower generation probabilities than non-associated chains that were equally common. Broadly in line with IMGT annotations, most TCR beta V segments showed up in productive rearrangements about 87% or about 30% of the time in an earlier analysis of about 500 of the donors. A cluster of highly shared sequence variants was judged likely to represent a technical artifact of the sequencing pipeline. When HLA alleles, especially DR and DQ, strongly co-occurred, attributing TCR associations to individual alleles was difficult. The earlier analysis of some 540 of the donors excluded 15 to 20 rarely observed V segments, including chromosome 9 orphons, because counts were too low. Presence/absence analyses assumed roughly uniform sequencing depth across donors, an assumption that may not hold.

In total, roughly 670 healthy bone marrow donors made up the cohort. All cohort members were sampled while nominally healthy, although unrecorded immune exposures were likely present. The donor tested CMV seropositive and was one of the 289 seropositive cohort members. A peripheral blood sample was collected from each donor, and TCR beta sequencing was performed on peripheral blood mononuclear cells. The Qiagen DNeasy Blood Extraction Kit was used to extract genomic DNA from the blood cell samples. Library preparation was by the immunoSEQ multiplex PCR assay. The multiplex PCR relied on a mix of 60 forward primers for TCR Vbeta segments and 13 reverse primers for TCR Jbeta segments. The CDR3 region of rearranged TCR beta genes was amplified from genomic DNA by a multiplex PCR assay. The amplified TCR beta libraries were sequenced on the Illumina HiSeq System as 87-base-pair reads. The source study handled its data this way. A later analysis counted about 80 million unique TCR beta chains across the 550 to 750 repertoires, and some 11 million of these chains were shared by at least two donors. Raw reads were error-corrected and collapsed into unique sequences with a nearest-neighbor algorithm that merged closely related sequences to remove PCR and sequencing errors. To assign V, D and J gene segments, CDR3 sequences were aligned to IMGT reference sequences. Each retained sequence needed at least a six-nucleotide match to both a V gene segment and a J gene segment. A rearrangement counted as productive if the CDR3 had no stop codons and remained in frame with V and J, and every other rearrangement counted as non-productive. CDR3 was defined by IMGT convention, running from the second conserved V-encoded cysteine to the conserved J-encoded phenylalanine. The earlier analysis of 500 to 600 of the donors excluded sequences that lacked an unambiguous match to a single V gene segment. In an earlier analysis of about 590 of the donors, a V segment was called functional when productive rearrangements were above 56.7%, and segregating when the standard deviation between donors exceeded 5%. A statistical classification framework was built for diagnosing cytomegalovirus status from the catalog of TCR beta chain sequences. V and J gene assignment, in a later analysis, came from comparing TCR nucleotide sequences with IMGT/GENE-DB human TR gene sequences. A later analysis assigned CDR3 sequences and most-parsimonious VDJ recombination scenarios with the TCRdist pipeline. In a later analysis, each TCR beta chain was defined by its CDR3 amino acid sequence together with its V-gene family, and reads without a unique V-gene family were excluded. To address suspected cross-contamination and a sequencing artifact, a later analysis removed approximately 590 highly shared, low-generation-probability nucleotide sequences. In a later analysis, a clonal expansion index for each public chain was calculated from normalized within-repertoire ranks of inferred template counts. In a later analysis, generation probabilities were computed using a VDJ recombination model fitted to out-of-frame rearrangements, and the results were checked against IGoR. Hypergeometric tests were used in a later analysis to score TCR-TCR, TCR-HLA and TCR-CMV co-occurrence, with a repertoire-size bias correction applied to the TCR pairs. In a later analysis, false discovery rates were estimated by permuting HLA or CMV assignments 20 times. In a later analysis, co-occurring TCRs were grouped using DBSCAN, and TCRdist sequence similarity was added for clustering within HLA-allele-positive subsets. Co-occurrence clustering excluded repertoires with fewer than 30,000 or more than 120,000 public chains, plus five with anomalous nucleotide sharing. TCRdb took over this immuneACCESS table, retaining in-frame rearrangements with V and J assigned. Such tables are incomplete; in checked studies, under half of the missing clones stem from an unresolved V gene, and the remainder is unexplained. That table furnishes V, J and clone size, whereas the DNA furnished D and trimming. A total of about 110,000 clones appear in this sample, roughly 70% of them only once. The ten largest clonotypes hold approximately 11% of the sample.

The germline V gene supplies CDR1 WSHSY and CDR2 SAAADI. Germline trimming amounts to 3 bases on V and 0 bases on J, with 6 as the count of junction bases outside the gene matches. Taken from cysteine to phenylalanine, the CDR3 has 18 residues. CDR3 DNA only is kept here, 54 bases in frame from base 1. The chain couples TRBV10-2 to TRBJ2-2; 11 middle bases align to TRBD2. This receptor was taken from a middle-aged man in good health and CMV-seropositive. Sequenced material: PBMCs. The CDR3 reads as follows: CASSDQGTSGTNTGELFF. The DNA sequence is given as TGCGCCAGCAGTGACCAAGGGACTAGCGGTACGAACACCGGGGAGCTGTTTTTT.